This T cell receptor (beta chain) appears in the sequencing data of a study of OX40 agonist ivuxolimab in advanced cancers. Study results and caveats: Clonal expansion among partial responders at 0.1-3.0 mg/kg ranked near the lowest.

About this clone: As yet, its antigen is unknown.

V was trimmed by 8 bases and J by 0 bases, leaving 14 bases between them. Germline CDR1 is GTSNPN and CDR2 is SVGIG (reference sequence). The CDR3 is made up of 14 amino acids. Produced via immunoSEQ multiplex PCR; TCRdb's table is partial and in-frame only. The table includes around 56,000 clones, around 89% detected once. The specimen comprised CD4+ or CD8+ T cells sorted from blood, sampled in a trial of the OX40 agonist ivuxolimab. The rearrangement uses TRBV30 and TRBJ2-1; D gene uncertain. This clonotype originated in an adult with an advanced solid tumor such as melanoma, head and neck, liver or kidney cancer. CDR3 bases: TGTGCCCTCGTCGGTGAGTCCTCCTACAATGAGCAGTTCTTC. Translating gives CALVGESSYNEQFF.